This T cell receptor beta chain was retrieved from a study of blood T cell repertoires in COVID-19. Participant-given clinical history determined each cohort assignment. Using immunoSEQ multiplex PCR, the repertoire was profiled, and TCRdb retains in-frame clones only, with some absent. The sample has around 130,000 clones, around 83% seen once. This clone was found a few times. The CDR3 totals 14 residues. V shed 5 bases and J 1 base; nucleotides not matched to a gene: 4. Germline V gene lookup returns CDR1 MNHEY and CDR2 SMNVEV (reference sequence). The V and J genes are TRBV27 and TRBJ2-5; TRBD1 matches 7 bases. This receptor was taken from a man aged 25-45 years who had recovered from COVID-19. Sample: PBMCs or T cells enriched from blood (not recorded which). CDR3 protein: CASSHRDSQETQYF. DNA for the CDR3: TGTGCCAGCAGTCACCGGGACAGCCAAGAGACCCAGTACTTC.